The sequence of this T cell receptor (beta chain) was determined in a study of tumor and adjacent non-tumor tissue in lung cancer. The CDR3 spans 12 residues. Germline CDR1 SQVTM, CDR2 ANQGSEA. The V gene lost 6 bases and the J gene lost 8 bases, with 16 bases spanning the gap. A modified ARM-PCR protocol with three rounds of nested PCR amplified TCRbeta. TCRdb reprocessed the multiplex PCR reads via MiXCR and lists one record per CDR3 protein. The sample records about 110,000 distinct CDR3 sequences, over 75% being singletons. Regarding this clonotype: As yet, its antigen is unknown.

The template was RNA from unsorted bulk tissue. Findings of the study overall: Tumor repertoires had a smaller top 100 clone share than normal lung. Compared with tumor, normal lung showed significantly lower TCR diversity.

The sequenced sample consisted of lung tumor tissue. The chain joins TRBV29-1 to TRBJ1-1; D remains unclear. This clonotype originated in a man between 65 and 79 years old with non-small cell lung cancer. The CDR3: CSVAGVFTEAFF. The CDR3 DNA sequence: TGCAGCGTGGCGGGAGTCTTCACCGAAGCTTTCTTT.